The clone carrying this T cell receptor beta chain turned up a few times. Trimming removed 3 bases from V and 0 bases from J; junction bases left unmatched: 4. Germline V CDR1 and CDR2: KGHSH, LQKENI. This CDR3 is built from 16 residues. The data originate from a study of blood T cell repertoires in COVID-19. Assay: immunoSEQ multiplex PCR; the TCRdb copy retains only in-frame clones and omits some. Of about 250,000 clones listed, around four fifths are singletons. Sequencing was performed on peripheral blood. The receptor was isolated from a woman aged 40 to 50 with active or convalescent COVID-19. The rearrangement uses TRBV18 and TRBJ2-2; TRBD2 matches 7 bases. CDR3 bases: TGTGCCAGCTCACCCGGGACTACCTCGAACACCGGGGAGCTGTTTTTT. Translating gives CASSPGTTSNTGELFF.